This T cell receptor (beta chain) emerged from a study of early T cells in non-severe SARS-CoV-2 infection (dated by TCRdb to the early 2020s). Study-level background: TCR sequencing used bulk RNA from unsorted whole blood, so alpha and beta chains could not be paired.

A case-control design nested within a healthcare worker cohort in London, UK, was used, with weekly nasopharyngeal swab PCR tests and blood sampling performed. Healthcare workers were recruited during the week of the UK lockdown, between 23 and 31 March 2020, and followed weekly for up to roughly 15 weeks. Study-wide conclusions, independent of this receptor: VDJdb matching was skewed toward anti-spike CD8 responses, so virus-specific expansions were likely underestimated and private and CD4 specificities were missed.

Cut back by 6 bases and 1 base, the V and J ends lie 15 bases apart. Reading from cysteine to phenylalanine, the CDR3 counts 14 amino acids. The read is trimmed to its CDR3 DNA, 42 bases read in frame from base 1. The germline V gene gives CDR1 as SQVTM and CDR2 as ANQGSEA. This clonotype was counted only a few times. The antigen it binds to is not known. Per-base quality was not reported, and no clone a single base away is much larger than it. Receptors were amplified or captured by 5' RACE. For sequencing, a NextSeq 500 was employed. The TCR library protocol attached unique molecular identifiers to individual cDNA molecules to correct for sequencing error and PCR bias. Sequencing covered both TCR alpha and beta chains, and within each sample the abundances of alpha and beta sequences were tightly co-correlated. In the paper's pipeline: Decombinator V4 was used to annotate the V gene, J gene and CDR3 of the TCR sequences. TCRs were defined as expanded if a significant change between any two time points was detected under a Poisson model with p below 0.0001. TCR abundances were normalised to the total number of TCRs sequenced in each sample and reported as counts per million. TRAV1-2 paired with TRAJ12, TRAJ20 or TRAJ33 defined MAIT TCRs, while TRAV10 paired with TRAJ18 defined iNKT TCRs. VDJdb, accessed 1 November 2021, was searched for CMV, EBV and SARS-CoV-2 annotated TCRs, excluding TCRs annotated for multiple antigens. TCRdb trimmed public reads at Q25 via fastp, called clones via MiXCR and kept in-frame beta chains. CDR3 protein duplicates are merged, each entry listing the most common genes and DNA. TCRdb, not the original authors, processed these V and J calls. For this sample there are 86,000 or so distinct CDR3 sequences; about 6% appear just once. Roughly 8% of the sample rests with the top ten.

The chain uses TRBV29-1 and TRBJ2-5; the D gene assignment is perhaps TRBD1 or TRBD2, with each matching 5 bases. Sequencing was performed on whole blood. The clonotype was recovered from an adult who was a healthcare worker with PCR-confirmed SARS-CoV-2 infection or an uninfected control (not recorded which). CDR3 sequence: CSVAGTQTQETQYF. The DNA sequence is given as TGCAGCGTCGCCGGGACCCAGACCCAAGAGACCCAGTACTTC. With the portions outside the CDR3 filled from the reference TRBV29-1 and TRBJ2-5 genes, the complete variable region becomes SAVISQKPSRDICQRGTSLTIQCQVDSQVTMMFWYRQQPGQSLTLIATANQGSEATYESGFVIDKFPISRPNLTFSTLTVSNMSPEDSSIYLCSVAGTQTQETQYFGPGTRLLVL.